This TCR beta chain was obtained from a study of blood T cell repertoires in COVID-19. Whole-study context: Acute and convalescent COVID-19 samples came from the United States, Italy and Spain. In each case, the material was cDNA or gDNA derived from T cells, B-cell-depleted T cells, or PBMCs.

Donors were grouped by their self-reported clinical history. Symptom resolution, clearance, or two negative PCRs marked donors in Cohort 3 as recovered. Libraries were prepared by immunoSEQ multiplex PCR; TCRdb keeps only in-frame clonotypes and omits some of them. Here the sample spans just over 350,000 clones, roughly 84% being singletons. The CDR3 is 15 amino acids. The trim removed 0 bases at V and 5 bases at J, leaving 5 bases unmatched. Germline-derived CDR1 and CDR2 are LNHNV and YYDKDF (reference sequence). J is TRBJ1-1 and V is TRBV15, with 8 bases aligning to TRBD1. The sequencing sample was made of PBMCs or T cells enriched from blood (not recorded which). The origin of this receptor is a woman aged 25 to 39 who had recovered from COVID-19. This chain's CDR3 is CATSRDLGQGTEAFF. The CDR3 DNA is TGTGCCACCAGCAGAGATCTTGGACAGGGTACTGAAGCTTTCTTT. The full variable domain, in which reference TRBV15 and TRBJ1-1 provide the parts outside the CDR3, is DAMVIQNPRYQVTQFGKPVTLSCSQTLNHNVMYWYQQKSSQAPKLLFHYYDKDFNNEADTPDNFQSRRPNTSFCFLDIRSPGLGDTAMYLCATSRDLGQGTEAFFGQGTRLTVV.